One and the same sample provided the 29 T cell receptor beta chains below, sequenced in a study of T cell responses to AZD1222 COVID-19 vaccine. The method was immunoSEQ multiplex PCR; TCRdb's version includes in-frame clones alone and lacks a portion of them. The sample lists approximately 150,000 clones; roughly 93% were seen once. This material consisted of peripheral blood, taken on day 0 of AZD1222 vaccination. The receptors stem from an adult in good health.

The V gene is TRBV18, the J gene TRBJ1-2, with D perhaps matching TRBD1 (5 bases). V gave up 5 bases and J gave up 2 bases, with 18 bases separating them. The CDR3 has 16 amino acids. Looked up from germline, CDR1 is KGHSH and CDR2 is LQKENI. The CDR3 region has the DNA TGTGCCAGCTCAATTAAAACTGGGGACGGAAACTATGGCTACACCTTC. Translated, it gives CASSIKTGDGNYGYTF.

CDR3 region: CASSAGTGLRDEQYF. Written as DNA, the CDR3 is TGTGCCAGCAGCGCCGGGACAGGGCTTAGGGACGAGCAGTACTTC. This chain connects TRBV9 to TRBJ2-7; TRBD1 agrees at 9 bases. Germline assignment: CDR1 SGDLS and CDR2 YYNGEE. The CDR3 runs 15 residues. The V segment lost 3 bases and the J segment 5 bases; nucleotides outside the gene matches: 9.

The chain joins TRBV5-1 to TRBJ1-1; 10 bases match TRBD1. The germline V gene encodes CDR1 SGHRS and CDR2 YFSETQ. The CDR3 runs 14 residues. Trimming took 4 bases from V and 5 from J; bases not matched to a gene: 5. CDR3 sequence reads: CASSRDRGGTEAFF. The CDR3, as DNA: TGCGCCAGCAGCCGGGACAGGGGAGGGACTGAAGCTTTCTTT.

The chain's CDR3 is CASSQDGTVTDTQYF. CDR3 in DNA: TGCGCCAGCAGCCAAGACGGGACAGTGACAGATACGCAGTATTTT. The chain recombines TRBV4-1 with TRBJ2-3, with TRBD1 identical over 7 bases. The V segment lost 0 bases and the J segment 3 bases; nucleotides outside the gene matches: 3. CDR1 is MGHRA and CDR2 is YSYEKL in the germline V gene. The CDR3 is 15 amino acids.

The CDR3 coding sequence is TGTGCCAGCAGTTACCGCCTCAAAGAGACCCAGTACTTC. Amino acid sequence: CASSYRLKETQYF. This sequence joins TRBV2 and TRBJ2-5; the D is unclear. The CDR3 length is 13 residues. Trimming shortened V by 5 bases and J by 3 bases, and 10 bases separated the two germline ends. Germline V CDR1 and CDR2: SNHLY, FYNNEI.

The chain is built from TRBV5-8 and TRBJ1-5; tentative D call: TRBD1 (5 bases). V was clipped by 4 bases and J by 4 bases, with 15 bases between them. CDR3 length: 15 residues. Germline CDR1 reads SGHTS; CDR2 reads YDEGEE. CDR3 residues: CASSPGLQINQPQHF. The CDR3 DNA reads as TGTGCCAGCAGCCCGGGGCTACAGATAAATCAGCCCCAGCATTTT.

The V call is TRBV5-1, the J call TRBJ2-2; TRBD2 aligns across 7 bases. This CDR3 spans 15 amino acids. Germline-derived CDR1 and CDR2 are SGHRS and YFSETQ. V gave up 3 bases and J gave up 5 bases; unmatched junction bases: 7. The CDR3 region has the DNA TGCGCCAGCAGCTCTTCGGGGGGTCCTACCGGGGAGCTGTTTTTT. Protein sequence: CASSSSGGPTGELFF.

The chain employs TRBV3-1 (or the pseudogene TRBV3-2) and TRBJ2-5, with TRBD2 identical over 7 bases. CDR3 length: 15 amino acids. Germline CDR1 is LGHDT and CDR2 is YNNKEL (reference sequence). V lost 2 bases to trimming and J lost 2 bases; unmatched junction nucleotides: 5. CDR3 sequence reads: CASSQSPGLQETQYF. The CDR3 nucleotides read TGTGCCAGCAGCCAATCTCCGGGACTACAAGAGACCCAGTACTTC.

The gene calls are TRBV6-5 and TRBJ2-5, with TRBD1 matching over 9 bases. Losses at the gene ends were 7 bases for V and 5 bases for J; bases not matched to a gene: 11. Germline assignment: CDR1 MNHEY and CDR2 SVGAGI. This CDR3 spans 15 amino acids. CDR3 sequence reads: CASTIGQGSSETQYF. DNA for the CDR3: TGTGCCAGCACCATTGGACAGGGGTCTTCGGAGACCCAGTACTTC.

The chain couples TRBV6-5 to TRBJ1-2; D is possibly TRBD1 (5 bases). This CDR3 region has 13 residues. Trimming pared 7 bases from V and 6 bases from J, leaving 15 bases between. Germline V gene data show CDR1 as MNHEY and CDR2 as SVGAGI. The CDR3 nucleotides read TGTGCCAGCACCATCCTCGGGGGAGATGGCTACACCTTC. As protein: CASTILGGDGYTF.

The chain is built from TRBV4-1 and TRBJ1-2; D remains unclear. This CDR3 comprises 16 residues. Germline CDR1 and CDR2: MGHRA and YSYEKL. Trimming left V 1 base short and J 4 bases short, with 16 bases between. The CDR3: CASSQVGGPGIYGYTF. CDR3 nucleotide sequence: TGCGCCAGCAGCCAAGTTGGCGGGCCAGGAATCTATGGCTACACCTTC.

The chain links TRBV18 to TRBJ2-3; 9 nucleotides line up with TRBD2. Germline V gives CDR1 KGHSH, CDR2 LQKENI. V lost 3 bases, J lost 1 base, and 5 bases stayed unmatched. The CDR3 contains 16 residues. CDR3 DNA: TGTGCCAGCTCACCGTCGGCTAGCGGGGGCACAGATACGCAGTATTTT. Its translation is CASSPSASGGTDTQYF.

CDR3 DNA sequence: TGTGCCAGTAAAAATAGCGGGGGGGCCCTTCAAGAGACCCAGTACTTC. Translated, it gives CASKNSGGALQETQYF. The chain couples TRBV19 to TRBJ2-5; the match to TRBD2 covers 11 bases. CDR3 length: 16 residues. With 7 bases clipped from V and 2 bases from J, the junction kept 9 bases outside the gene matches. CDR1 LNHDA and CDR2 SQIVND come from the germline V gene (reference sequence). Based on the CDR3 plus reference TRBV19 and TRBJ2-5, the full variable domain is DGGITQSPKYLFRKEGQNVTLSCEQNLNHDAMYWYRQDPGQGLRLIYYSQIVNDFQKGDIAEGYSVSREKKESFPLTVTSAQKNPTAFYLCASKNSGGALQETQYFGPGTRLLVL.

V and J are TRBV18 and TRBJ1-2, with 7 bases aligning to TRBD1. Trimming removed 2 bases from V and 6 bases from J; junction bases left unmatched: 6. This CDR3 is 14 amino acids long. Germline CDR1 reads KGHSH; CDR2 reads LQKENI. The CDR3 nucleotides read TGTGCCAGCTCACCAGACAGGGCCCTCGATGGCTACACCTTC. Translation: CASSPDRALDGYTF.

The count of this clone is one. The chain couples TRBV5-4 to TRBJ1-5, with unresolved D. The CDR3 loop spans 14 amino acids. V was pared by 0 bases and J by 2 bases, with 6 bases between. The V gene's germline CDR1 is SGHNT and CDR2 YYREEE (reference sequence). The CDR3 DNA follows: TGTGCCAGCAGCTTGGATGGGGGCAATCAGCCCCAGCATTTT. Translation: CASSLDGGNQPQHF.

The chain carries TRBV5-1 and TRBJ2-1, with 9 bases matching TRBD1. The germline CDR1 and CDR2 sequences are SGHRS and YFSETQ. V trimming: 4 bases; J trimming: 4 bases; junction bases outside the gene matches: 6. This CDR3 is built from 15 residues. CDR3 bases: TGCGCCAGCAGCGTCGGGACAGGGCTTTACAATGAGCAGTTCTTC. It translates to CASSVGTGLYNEQFF.

CDR3 amino acids: CAWIGTGGDFLTGELFF. The CDR3 DNA follows: TGTGCCTGGATCGGGACAGGGGGCGACTTTTTGACCGGGGAGCTGTTTTTT. The J gene is TRBJ2-2, the V gene TRBV30; 12 bases map to TRBD1. This CDR3 contains 17 residues. V lost 4 bases, J lost 5 bases, and 11 bases stayed unmatched. Germline loops: CDR1 GTSNPN, CDR2 SVGIG (reference sequence).

The V call is TRBV3-1 (or the pseudogene TRBV3-2), the J call TRBJ1-6; D gene uncertain. This CDR3 comprises 14 residues. Per the germline V gene, CDR1 is LGHDT and CDR2 is YNNKEL (reference sequence). The V and J ends lost 1 base and 6 bases respectively, with 7 bases between them. CDR3 protein: CASSQAAGNSPLHF. As DNA, the CDR3 is TGTGCCAGCAGCCAAGCCGCAGGTAATTCACCCCTCCACTTT.

The chain recombines TRBV5-1 with TRBJ2-3; D is undetermined. Germline CDR1 SGHRS, CDR2 YFSETQ. This CDR3 contains 15 residues. The V gene lost 1 base and the J gene lost 2 bases, with 11 bases spanning the gap. The CDR3 DNA is TGCGCCAGCAGCTTGTTCCCTCTGAACACAGATACGCAGTATTTT. Encoded protein: CASSLFPLNTDTQYF.

The chain is built from TRBV5-6 and TRBJ1-4; TRBD1 might be the D (5 bases). The CDR3 has 14 residues. V lost 1 base and J lost 6, with 10 bases in between. Germline V gene sequence: CDR1 SGHDT, CDR2 YYEEEE. This CDR3 is CASSLWEGDEKLFF. The CDR3 bases are TGTGCCAGCAGCTTGTGGGAAGGGGATGAAAAACTGTTTTTT.

The rearrangement uses TRBV5-8 and TRBJ1-1; no clear D. Trimming took off 1 base at V and 5 bases at J, with 12 bases between the two ends. The CDR3 spans 14 residues. CDR1 is SGHTS, CDR2 YDEGEE, per germline. The CDR3 DNA follows: TGTGCCAGCAGCTTGTACCGGGGTGGGACTGAAGCTTTCTTT. It is translated as CASSLYRGGTEAFF.

This clone was counted once. The chain employs TRBV19 and TRBJ1-1; D possibly corresponds to TRBD1 (5 bases). The germline V gene has CDR1 LNHDA and CDR2 SQIVND (reference sequence). V shed 7 bases and J shed 1 base, with 16 bases lying between them. This CDR3 is built from 15 residues. This chain's CDR3 is CASTLNGHTNTEAFF. CDR3 DNA: TGTGCCAGTACCCTGAATGGACACACGAACACTGAAGCTTTCTTT. The variable domain in full, with the rest retrieved from reference TRBV19 and TRBJ1-1, is DGGITQSPKYLFRKEGQNVTLSCEQNLNHDAMYWYRQDPGQGLRLIYYSQIVNDFQKGDIAEGYSVSREKKESFPLTVTSAQKNPTAFYLCASTLNGHTNTEAFFGQGTRLTVV.

The chain combines TRBV28 with TRBJ1-3; 7 bases are a match to TRBD1. The V segment lost 6 bases and the J segment 4 bases; nucleotides outside the gene matches: 6. The CDR3 runs to 14 residues. Germline V gene data show CDR1 as MDHEN and CDR2 as SYDVKM. The CDR3 DNA is TGTGCCAGCAGCCTAAAACAGGGGGGAAACACCATATATTTT. Its protein product is CASSLKQGGNTIYF.

This sequence joins TRBV18 and TRBJ2-7; maybe TRBD1 (6 bases). Germline-derived CDR1 and CDR2 are KGHSH and LQKENI. V was shortened by 6 bases and J by 5 bases, with 14 bases between the two germline ends. The CDR3 loop spans 13 amino acids. This CDR3 is CASSPPGHHEQYF. CDR3 coding DNA: TGTGCCAGCTCTCCCCCGGGACACCACGAGCAGTACTTC. Supplemented by reference TRBV18 and TRBJ2-7, the full variable domain reads NAGVMQNPRHLVRRRGQEARLRCSPMKGHSHVYWYRQLPEEGLKFMVYLQKENIIDESGMPKERFSAEFPKEGPSILRIQQVVRGDSAAYFCASSPPGHHEQYFGPGTRLTVT.

The genes are TRBV3-1 (or the pseudogene TRBV3-2) and TRBJ2-3; TRBD2 is a possible D gene (6 bases). Per germline, CDR1 LGHDT and CDR2 YNNKEL (reference sequence). Trimming pared 3 bases from V and 3 bases from J, leaving 13 bases between. The CDR3 length is 15 residues. As DNA, the CDR3 is TGTGCCAGCAGCCATTTAGGAGGGTGGACAGATACGCAGTATTTT. Translation: CASSHLGGWTDTQYF.

The rearrangement links TRBV7-9 to TRBJ2-2, with D possibly TRBD2 on 5 matching bases. Germline V gives CDR1 SEHNR, CDR2 FQNEAQ (reference sequence). V lost 4 bases and J lost 0, with 15 bases in between. There are 17 residues in the CDR3. CDR3 sequence (DNA): TGTGCCAGCAGCTACAGAGGGCATGCAGCGAACACCGGGGAGCTGTTTTTT. As protein: CASSYRGHAANTGELFF.

The rearrangement joins TRBV15 to TRBJ2-3; TRBD2 matches at 9 bases. This CDR3 comprises 20 residues. CDR1 is LNHNV and CDR2 is YYDKDF in the germline V gene (reference sequence). The junction had 17 bases not matched to a gene; V was cut back by 2 bases and J by 2 bases. The CDR3 protein is CATSRLGEGRGLASTDTQYF. CDR3 nucleotides: TGTGCCACCAGCAGATTAGGGGAGGGTAGAGGACTAGCGTCCACAGATACGCAGTATTTT.

The V call is TRBV25-1, the J call TRBJ2-1; TRBD1 matches 7 bases. V shed 7 bases and J 3 bases; nucleotides not matched to a gene: 9. Germline V lookup: CDR1 MGHDK, CDR2 SYGVNS. This CDR3 contains 15 residues. CDR3 nucleotides: TGTGCCAGCAAATCGAGGGGGCAAGGCTACAATGAGCAGTTCTTC. Translated: CASKSRGQGYNEQFF.

V and J are TRBV13 and TRBJ2-5; 9 bases are a match to TRBD2. The ends lost 5 bases at V and 4 bases at J; junction bases unmatched: 11. CDR1 and CDR2 (germline): PRHDT, FYEKMQ (reference sequence). The CDR3 runs to 16 residues. The DNA for the CDR3 is TGTGCCAGCAGCCCAGCGGGGATAGCGGGGGTAGAGACCCAGTACTTC. It is translated as CASSPAGIAGVETQYF.